The 31 T cell receptor beta chains below all came from one sample that was sequenced in a study of cytomegalovirus exposure and HLA in healthy donors. Primers included in the PCR were 60 Vbeta and 13 Jbeta primers. Some clones are missing from TCRdb's copy, which holds only in-frame ones; the method was immunoSEQ multiplex PCR. This sample has about 76,000 clones, with around 72% found just once. Material: PBMCs. Receptor source: a woman aged 40 to 50 in good health and CMV-seropositive.

This clone has only a few counts. The chain combines TRBV5-1 with TRBJ2-1; D possibly corresponds to TRBD2 (6 bases). This CDR3 spans 15 amino acids. Per the germline V gene, CDR1 is SGHRS and CDR2 is YFSETQ. Trimming pared 0 bases from V and 6 bases from J, leaving 13 bases between. The CDR3 DNA is TGCGCCAGCAGCTTGGACGGGAGCAGGGTCAATGAGCAGTTCTTC. It specifies CASSLDGSRVNEQFF.

The chain joins TRBV28 to TRBJ2-5; 7 bases align to TRBD2. V shed 3 bases, J shed 2 bases, and the junction held 3 bases outside the gene matches. CDR1 and CDR2 from the germline V gene are MDHEN and SYDVKM. The CDR3 is 14 amino acids. DNA for the CDR3: TGTGCCAGCAGTTTCTCAGCGGGACAAGAGACCCAGTACTTC. As protein: CASSFSAGQETQYF.

V and J are TRBV29-1 and TRBJ2-5, with D possibly TRBD1 on 5 matching bases. The V end was cut by 8 bases, the J end by 5 bases, with 15 bases between. CDR1 and CDR2 (germline): SQVTM, ANQGSEA. This CDR3 is 12 amino acids long. CDR3 amino acids: CSSQDGYETQYF. Written as DNA, the CDR3 is TGCAGCTCACAGGACGGATATGAGACCCAGTACTTC.

The chain links TRBV7-2 to TRBJ1-3, with D possibly matching TRBD1 (6 bases). The CDR3 is made up of 14 amino acids. V lost 6 bases and J 2 bases, leaving 11 bases between the germline ends. The germline V gene encodes CDR1 SGHTA and CDR2 FQGNSA. The CDR3 loop reads CASRQGSTGNTIYF. CDR3 sequence (DNA): TGTGCCAGCAGACAGGGTAGTACTGGAAACACCATATATTTT.

The J gene is TRBJ2-2, the V gene TRBV6-1, with D unclear. The CDR3 is 15 amino acids. Germline CDR1 is MNHNS and CDR2 is SASEGT. Trimming removed 6 bases from V and 2 bases from J, with 13 bases in between. CDR3 protein: CASRSPPTNTGELFF. The CDR3 bases are TGTGCCAGCAGGAGTCCACCAACTAACACCGGGGAGCTGTTTTTT.

J is TRBJ1-1 and V is TRBV4-1, with a tentative D call TRBD1 (6 bases). The CDR3 has 17 amino acids. The V gene's germline CDR1 is MGHRA and CDR2 YSYEKL. V lost 1 base and J 0 bases, leaving 15 bases between the germline ends. As DNA, the CDR3 is TGCGCCAGCAGCCAAGTGATCAGGGGTGACATGAACACTGAAGCTTTCTTT. This translates into CASSQVIRGDMNTEAFF.

This chain connects TRBV7-2 to TRBJ1-5; D perhaps matches TRBD1 (5 bases). Trimming took 5 bases from V and 5 from J, leaving 10 bases between them. The germline V gene has CDR1 SGHTA and CDR2 FQGNSA. This CDR3 has 13 amino acids. The CDR3 loop is CASSPDTYQPQHF. CDR3 DNA sequence: TGTGCCAGCAGCCCGGACACATATCAGCCCCAGCATTTT.

The chain employs TRBV29-1 and TRBJ1-5; perhaps TRBD1 as D (5 bases). CDR1 SQVTM and CDR2 ANQGSEA come from the germline V gene. CDR3 length: 12 residues. V gave up 4 bases and J gave up 5 bases, with 9 bases separating them. The CDR3 here is CSVGTKDQPQHF. As DNA, the CDR3 is TGCAGCGTTGGGACAAAAGATCAGCCCCAGCATTTT.

This clone was detected a few times. This chain links TRBV28 with TRBJ2-1, with no clear D. Germline V CDR1 and CDR2: MDHEN, SYDVKM. This CDR3 has 14 amino acids. V lost 2 bases to trimming and J lost 5 bases, with 10 bases between them. The CDR3 sequence: CASSLRQAHNEQFF. For the CDR3, the DNA is TGTGCCAGCAGTTTACGGCAGGCCCACAATGAGCAGTTCTTC.

V usage is TRBV4-3 and J usage is TRBJ1-1; no reliable D call. The CDR3 runs 13 residues. From germline, CDR1 is LGHNA and CDR2 YSLEER. The V end was cut by 0 bases, the J end by 3 bases, with 5 bases between. CDR3 in amino acids: CASSQDRYTEAFF. The CDR3 nucleotides are TGCGCCAGCAGCCAAGATCGGTACACTGAAGCTTTCTTT.

The V and J genes are TRBV10-1 and TRBJ2-1; 7 nucleotides match TRBD2. The ends lost 5 bases at V and 1 base at J; junction bases unmatched: 8. The germline V gene encodes CDR1 WNHNN and CDR2 SYGVQD (reference sequence). The CDR3 is 16 residues long. CDR3 DNA: TGCGCCAGCAGTAGGTCGACGGGAGGTTCCTACAATGAGCAGTTCTTC. This codes for CASSRSTGGSYNEQFF.

This chain links TRBV19 with TRBJ1-1; possible D gene TRBD1, 5 bases. Germline assignment: CDR1 LNHDA and CDR2 SQIVND (reference sequence). The CDR3 consists of 15 residues. V lost 11 bases and J lost 4, with 23 bases in between. This CDR3 is CAPTLGHKSSTEAFF. DNA of the CDR3: TGTGCCCCAACCCTAGGACACAAATCTAGCACTGAAGCTTTCTTT.

The genes are TRBV4-1 and TRBJ1-3, with D tentatively TRBD1 (5 bases). This CDR3 spans 16 amino acids. Trimming removed 3 bases at V and 2 bases at J, with 14 bases between. Germline V gene sequence: CDR1 MGHRA, CDR2 YSYEKL. CDR3 loop: CASSHLSGGAGNTIYF. CDR3 in DNA: TGCGCCAGCAGCCATCTTTCTGGGGGGGCTGGAAACACCATATATTTT.

This CDR3 reads CASSESPSGQGASGYTF. The CDR3, as DNA: TGCGCCAGCAGTGAGTCCCCTTCAGGACAGGGGGCCTCTGGCTACACCTTC. The genes are TRBV10-1 and TRBJ1-2, with TRBD1 matching over 11 bases. V shed 0 bases, J shed 7 bases, and the junction held 10 bases outside the gene matches. Germline-derived CDR1 and CDR2 are WNHNN and SYGVQD (reference sequence). The CDR3 consists of 17 residues.

This clone was observed once. J is TRBJ1-5 and V is TRBV19; 10 bases are shared with TRBD1. This CDR3 contains 17 residues. Germline V gene lookup returns CDR1 LNHDA and CDR2 SQIVND (reference sequence). The ends lost 4 bases at V and 4 bases at J; junction bases unmatched: 10. The CDR3 region is CASSTRTEGQGNQPQHF. The CDR3 nucleotides read TGTGCCAGTAGTACAAGGACGGAGGGACAGGGGAATCAGCCCCAGCATTTT.

This chain joins TRBV28 and TRBJ2-7; no definite D call. This CDR3 is built from 11 residues. The germline V gene has CDR1 MDHEN and CDR2 SYDVKM. Trimming stripped 6 bases from V and 6 bases from J, with 9 bases between. The CDR3: CASSTPGEQYF. As DNA, the CDR3 is TGTGCCAGCAGCACCCCCGGCGAGCAGTACTTC.

This chain connects TRBV4-1 to TRBJ1-4; D not resolved. Germline-derived CDR1 and CDR2 are MGHRA and YSYEKL. The CDR3 is 16 amino acids. Trimming took off 1 base at V and 7 bases at J, with 16 bases between the two ends. DNA for the CDR3: TGCGCCAGCAGCCAAGTCCGGACCTCGGGGAGTGAAAAACTGTTTTTT. Protein: CASSQVRTSGSEKLFF.

The chain joins TRBV30 to TRBJ2-5; D is possibly TRBD2 (6 bases). The CDR3 extends over 16 amino acids. Trimming pared 0 bases from V and 2 bases from J, leaving 16 bases between. The V gene's germline CDR1 is GTSNPN and CDR2 SVGIG (reference sequence). The CDR3 DNA follows: TGTGCCTGGAGTGTTGGAGGGGCGTACGGACAAGAGACCCAGTACTTC. This translates into CAWSVGGAYGQETQYF.

The chain links TRBV5-1 to TRBJ1-1; D unresolved. V gave up 3 bases and J gave up 1 base, with 10 bases separating them. Germline lookup yields CDR1 SGHRS and CDR2 YFSETQ. CDR3 size: 14 residues. The CDR3, as DNA: TGCGCCAGCAGCTCCGACCGGGAGAACACTGAAGCTTTCTTT. It specifies CASSSDRENTEAFF.

The V and J genes are TRBV5-8 and TRBJ2-7, with D perhaps matching TRBD2 (6 bases). The germline V and J ends were trimmed by 5 bases and 7 bases, with 19 bases remaining between them. Germline CDR1 is SGHTS and CDR2 is YDEGEE. The length of the CDR3 is 14 residues. As DNA, the CDR3 is TGTGCCAGCAGGGTGGCAGGCCCGGGGAGGGAGCAGTACTTC. Translation: CASRVAGPGREQYF.

This chain uses TRBV6-4 with TRBJ1-1; TRBD1 matches 7 bases. Germline CDR1 is MRHNA and CDR2 is SNTAGT. The CDR3 totals 15 residues. V was clipped by 4 bases and J by 5 bases; unmatched bases: 10. CDR3 coding DNA: TGTGCCAGCAGTGCTTCCTATAACAGGGGAACTGAAGCTTTCTTT. It translates to CASSASYNRGTEAFF.

The DNA of the CDR3 is TGCAGCGTAGGAAGGGGCGCCGAAAACATTCAGTACTTC. It codes for CSVGRGAENIQYF. The rearrangement joins TRBV29-1 to TRBJ2-4; tentatively, D is TRBD1 (5 bases). The V end lost 6 bases, the J end lost 5 bases, and 14 bases lay between the germline ends. The CDR3 covers 13 residues. Per germline, CDR1 SQVTM and CDR2 ANQGSEA.

With regard to this clone: Other DNA sequences in this specimen translate into the identical CDR3. This chain joins TRBV4-3 and TRBJ1-1; D call uncertain. Germline loops: CDR1 LGHNA, CDR2 YSLEER. V lost 1 base, J lost 1 base, and 4 bases lay in between. The CDR3 has 13 residues. The DNA for the CDR3 is TGCGCCAGCAGCCAAGCCAGGAACACTGAAGCTTTCTTT. Its protein is CASSQARNTEAFF.

This clone was seen only a few times. The CDR3 region has the DNA TGTGCCAGCAGCCCAAGACTAGCGGGGGGCCCCTACGAGCAGTACTTC. This sequence encodes CASSPRLAGGPYEQYF. The gene calls are TRBV9 and TRBJ2-7; 13 nucleotides agree with TRBD2. The CDR3 contains 16 residues. Germline CDR1 reads SGDLS; CDR2 reads YYNGEE. Unmatched junction bases numbered 6, after V lost 4 bases and J lost 2 bases.

The chain combines TRBV7-8 with TRBJ2-4, with TRBD2 matching over 8 bases. The CDR3 is made up of 15 amino acids. V lost 5 bases, J lost 8 bases, and 11 bases stayed unmatched. Germline assignment: CDR1 SGHVS and CDR2 FQNEAQ. The DNA for the CDR3 is TGTGCCAGCAGCCCTGTCAGCGGGGGTGGGGACATTCAGTACTTC. It is translated as CASSPVSGGGDIQYF.

This chain connects TRBV6-6 to TRBJ1-1; TRBD1 might be the D (6 bases). V was shortened by 7 bases and J by 1 base, with 19 bases between the two germline ends. In germline, CDR1 is MNHNY, CDR2 SVGAGI (reference sequence). The CDR3 has 16 amino acids. The CDR3 DNA is TGTGCCAGCACCAAACCGGGGGGCGGAGGGAACACTGAAGCTTTCTTT. It encodes CASTKPGGGGNTEAFF.

The J gene is TRBJ2-1, the V gene TRBV5-6; D gene unclear. The germline gives CDR1 SGHDT, CDR2 YYEEEE. Trimming removed 0 bases from V and 0 bases from J, with 13 bases in between. This CDR3 contains 17 residues. CDR3 bases: TGTGCCAGCAGCTTGGTCCACGGCCGGAGCTCCTACAATGAGCAGTTCTTC. This gives the protein CASSLVHGRSSYNEQFF. Full variable domain (missing parts from reference TRBV5-6 and TRBJ2-1): DAGVTQSPTHLIKTRGQQVTLRCSPKSGHDTVSWYQQALGQGPQFIFQYYEEEERQRGNFPDRFSGHQFPNYSSELNVNALLLGDSALYLCASSLVHGRSSYNEQFFGPGTRLTVL.

This clone showed up just once. The J gene is TRBJ1-2, the V gene TRBV10-3; no definite D call. Germline CDR1 reads ENHRY; CDR2 reads SYGVKD. V was clipped by 6 bases and J by 0 bases, with 8 bases between them. This CDR3 region has 13 residues. DNA of the CDR3: TGTGCCATCAGCCTCGACACTAACTATGGCTACACCTTC. This translates into CAISLDTNYGYTF.

The chain combines TRBV6-5 with TRBJ1-3; D is unresolved. Trimming removed 5 bases from V and 0 bases from J, with 8 bases in between. The length of the CDR3 is 14 residues. Germline values: CDR1 MNHEY, CDR2 SVGAGI. CDR3 sequence (DNA): TGTGCCAGCAGTCCAGTCAACTCTGGAAACACCATATATTTT. As protein: CASSPVNSGNTIYF.

This chain uses TRBV7-9 with TRBJ1-2; 9 bases fit TRBD1. CDR1 and CDR2 (germline): SEHNR, FQNEAQ (reference sequence). The trim removed 6 bases at V and 8 bases at J, leaving 4 bases unmatched. The CDR3 is 12 amino acids. The CDR3 loop is CASSYTGGGYTF. For the CDR3, the DNA is TGTGCCAGCAGTTACACAGGGGGCGGCTACACCTTC.

This sequence joins TRBV4-2 and TRBJ2-3, with 8 bases aligning to TRBD2. The CDR3 sequence is 17 residues long. Losses at the gene ends were 4 bases for V and 3 bases for J; bases not matched to a gene: 12. The germline V gene encodes CDR1 LGHNA and CDR2 YNFKEQ. CDR3 DNA sequence: TGTGCCAGCAGCCGTTCCGGACGGGGGGGTGGTACAGATACGCAGTATTTT. Protein product: CASSRSGRGGGTDTQYF.